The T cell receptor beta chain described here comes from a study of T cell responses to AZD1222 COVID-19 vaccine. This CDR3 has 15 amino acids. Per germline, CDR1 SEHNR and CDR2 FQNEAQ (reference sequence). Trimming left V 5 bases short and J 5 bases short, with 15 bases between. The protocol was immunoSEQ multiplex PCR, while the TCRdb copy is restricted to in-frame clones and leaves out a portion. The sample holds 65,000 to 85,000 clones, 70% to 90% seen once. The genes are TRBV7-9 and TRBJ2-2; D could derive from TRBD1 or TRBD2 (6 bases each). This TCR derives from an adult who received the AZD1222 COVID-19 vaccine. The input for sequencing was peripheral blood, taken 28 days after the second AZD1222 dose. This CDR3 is CASSQLGGPTGELFF. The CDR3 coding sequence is TGTGCCAGCAGCCAGCTTGGGGGGCCTACCGGGGAGCTGTTTTTT.